This T cell receptor beta chain was sequenced for a study of T-cell reconstitution after alpha-beta-depleted transplantation in children. Preparation of the TCRbeta library was carried out with unique molecular identifiers. Via MiXCR, TCRdb re-called the PCR reads, giving one row per CDR3 protein. This sample has some 500,000 distinct CDR3 sequences, with around 18% found just once. With regard to this clonotype: A junction end diverges from the germline sequence, so it may reflect a read error.

The CDR3 extends over 14 amino acids. The clonotype originates from a human donor who donated a stem cell graft to a child with acute lymphoblastic leukemia. The material sequenced was PBMCs from the stem cell graft donor, taken from the stem cell graft. The chain recombines TRBV12-3 or TRBV12-4 with TRBJ2-4; D is unresolved. Written as DNA, the CDR3 is TGTGCCAGCAGTTTAGCCGGTTGGGGAAACAGTCAGTACTTC. Translated, it gives CASSLAGWGNSQYF.